The 26 T cell receptor beta chains given below trace back to one sample, sequenced in a study of T-cell reconstitution after alpha-beta-depleted transplantation in children. For TCRbeta, the library was prepared with unique molecular identifiers. MiXCR, run by TCRdb on the PCR reads, gives a single entry per CDR3 protein. The table records about 980,000 distinct CDR3 sequences, roughly 29% of them present only once. Sequencing used PBMCs, mostly from graft donor cells, obtained 360 days after TCRalphabeta/CD19-depleted stem cell transplant. All receptors derive from a boy in the first two years of life who had a stem cell transplant for SCID, so the T cells may come from the graft donor.

The chain carries TRBV12-3 or TRBV12-4 and TRBJ2-2; TRBD1 aligns across 9 bases. CDR3 length: 16 residues. The ends lost 7 bases at V and 3 bases at J; junction bases unmatched: 9. CDR3 protein: CASTLPGQGDTGELFF. The CDR3, as DNA: TGTGCCAGCACCCTTCCGGGACAGGGAGACACCGGGGAGCTGTTTTTT.

The chain links TRBV4-2 to TRBJ2-7; 10 bases agree with TRBD2. CDR3 size: 15 residues. V was clipped by 3 bases and J by 2 bases; unmatched bases: 4. Germline V gene data show CDR1 as LGHNA and CDR2 as YNFKEQ. The CDR3 reads CASSQLSGGTYEQYF. The CDR3 DNA reads as TGTGCCAGCAGCCAGCTTAGCGGGGGGACCTACGAGCAGTACTTC.

With regard to this clonotype: A read error may account for a junction end that differs from germline. This chain joins TRBV12-3 or TRBV12-4 and TRBJ1-2, with a possible D match to TRBD1 (5 bases). This CDR3 region has 10 residues. Here the CDR3 DNA reads TGTGCCAGCAGCTCCGGGACTCTCCTCTTC. This gives the protein CASSSGTLLF.

The sample holds many counts of this clonotype. The chain combines TRBV12-3 or TRBV12-4 with TRBJ1-6; no reliable D call. Trimming stripped 4 bases from V and 8 bases from J, with 12 bases between. The CDR3 spans 14 residues. CDR3 in amino acids: CASSWEFADSPLHF. The CDR3 bases are TGTGCCAGCAGTTGGGAGTTCGCGGATTCACCCCTCCACTTT.

The J gene is TRBJ1-1, the V gene TRBV5-1; D unresolved. Germline CDR1 is SGHRS and CDR2 is YFSETQ. V lost 4 bases, J lost 10 bases, and 20 bases lay in between. The CDR3 loop spans 14 amino acids. In DNA, the CDR3 is TGCGCCAGCAGCGTGGACTCTCTGGGGATTGGAGCTTTCTTT. As protein: CASSVDSLGIGAFF.

This clonotype was counted ten times or more. A read error may produce the germline difference seen at one junction end. The J gene is TRBJ2-5, the V gene TRBV5-1; D unclear. Germline values: CDR1 SGHRS, CDR2 YFSETQ. The CDR3 is made up of 11 amino acids. CDR3 region: CASSLDQTQYF. CDR3 nucleotides: TGTGCCAGCAGCTTGGATCAGACCCAGTACTTC.

V gene TRBV4-1 combines with J gene TRBJ2-7; TRBD1 matches at 11 bases. Germline CDR1 reads MGHRA; CDR2 reads YSYEKL. This CDR3 has 14 amino acids. The V segment lost 0 bases and the J segment 5 bases; nucleotides outside the gene matches: 0. Written as DNA, the CDR3 is TGCGCCAGCAGCCAAGAGGGACAGGGGGACGAGCAGTACTTC. Translating it yields CASSQEGQGDEQYF.

This clonotype was observed at least ten times. The chain joins TRBV28 to TRBJ2-5; 8 bases align to TRBD1. The CDR3 consists of 15 residues. V was clipped by 6 bases and J by 3 bases; unmatched bases: 9. Germline lookup yields CDR1 MDHEN and CDR2 SYDVKM. CDR3 region: CASSQDREREETQYF. The DNA of the CDR3 is TGTGCCAGCAGCCAGGACAGGGAAAGGGAAGAGACCCAGTACTTC.

V gene TRBV18 combines with J gene TRBJ2-5; possibly TRBD1 for D (5 bases). Germline values: CDR1 KGHSH, CDR2 LQKENI. Trimming shortened V by 3 bases and J by 8 bases, and 10 bases separated the two germline ends. The CDR3 is 12 residues long. For the CDR3, the DNA is TGTGCCAGCTCACCGGCCGGACAAACCCAGTACTTC. Its protein is CASSPAGQTQYF.

This clonotype turned up a few times. V gene TRBV5-1 combines with J gene TRBJ2-5; D may be TRBD2 (6 bases). Per the germline V gene, CDR1 is SGHRS and CDR2 is YFSETQ. V was clipped by 1 base and J by 3 bases, with 10 bases between them. The CDR3 is 14 amino acids. The CDR3 DNA follows: TGCGCCAGCAGCTTGTTCCGGGAGAAAGAGACCCAGTACTTC. It codes for CASSLFREKETQYF.

The chain combines TRBV3-1 with TRBJ2-1; D remains unclear. V was shortened by 3 bases and J by 2 bases, with 14 bases between the two germline ends. The CDR3 spans 16 residues. Germline V gives CDR1 LGHDT, CDR2 YNNKEL (reference sequence). The CDR3 loop reads CASSHGLSTAYNEQFF. Here the CDR3 DNA reads TGTGCCAGCAGCCACGGTCTGTCGACGGCCTACAATGAGCAGTTCTTC.

The J gene is TRBJ1-6, the V gene TRBV4-2; no reliable D call. V was trimmed by 1 base and J by 10 bases, leaving 8 bases between them. The CDR3 is 13 residues long. Germline loops: CDR1 LGHNA, CDR2 YNFKEQ. The chain's CDR3 is CASSQGSDSPLHF. In DNA, the CDR3 is TGTGCCAGCAGCCAAGGCTCGGACTCACCCCTCCACTTT.

The chain carries TRBV5-6 and TRBJ2-7, with 10 positions matching TRBD1. V lost 1 base and J lost 4; bases outside the gene matches: 14. There are 18 residues in the CDR3. CDR1 and CDR2 from the germline V gene are SGHDT and YYEEEE. This chain's CDR3 is CASSLNSKGQGNKYEQYF. Here the CDR3 DNA reads TGTGCCAGCAGCTTGAATTCGAAGGGACAGGGGAACAAATACGAGCAGTACTTC.

The rearrangement links TRBV29-1 to TRBJ1-4; D is uncertain. Between the trimmed V and J ends, which lost 5 bases and 3 bases, there was a span of 4 bases. The V gene's germline CDR1 is SQVTM and CDR2 ANQGSEA. This CDR3 comprises 11 residues. CDR3 residues: CSVPANEKLFF. CDR3 coding DNA: TGCAGCGTTCCGGCTAATGAAAAACTGTTTTTT.

This clonotype was observed a few times. The chain recombines TRBV6-2 or TRBV6-3 with TRBJ1-3, with TRBD1 identical over 7 bases. With V trimmed by 6 bases and J by 9 bases, 8 bases remained unmatched. Germline CDR1 MNHEY, CDR2 SVGEGT. The CDR3 has 13 residues. CDR3 loop: CASSLGQVFTIYF. CDR3 nucleotide sequence: TGTGCCAGCAGCCTCGGACAGGTCTTCACCATATATTTT.

The J gene is TRBJ2-6, the V gene TRBV18; possible D gene TRBD2, 5 bases. Germline V CDR1 and CDR2: KGHSH, LQKENI. The CDR3 runs 16 residues. The ends were cut back, 0 bases at V and 0 bases at J, with 6 bases in the middle. The CDR3 sequence is CASSPPGISGANVLTF. In DNA form, the CDR3 reads TGTGCCAGCTCACCACCCGGGATCTCTGGGGCCAACGTCCTGACTTTC. Full variable domain (outside the CDR3, taken from reference TRBV18 and TRBJ2-6): NAGVMQNPRHLVRRRGQEARLRCSPMKGHSHVYWYRQLPEEGLKFMVYLQKENIIDESGMPKERFSAEFPKEGPSILRIQQVVRGDSAAYFCASSPPGISGANVLTFGAGSRLTVL.

This clonotype was found many times. This chain links TRBV4-2 with TRBJ2-5; D unresolved. The ends were cut back, 2 bases at V and 0 bases at J, with 10 bases in the middle. The CDR3 is 15 amino acids. The germline CDR1 and CDR2 sequences are LGHNA and YNFKEQ. The DNA for the CDR3 is TGTGCCAGCAGCCAACGACCCACGTACCAAGAGACCCAGTACTTC. It yields the protein CASSQRPTYQETQYF.

The chain carries TRBV4-2 and TRBJ2-1; 9 bases agree with TRBD2. The ends lost 4 bases at V and 8 bases at J; junction bases unmatched: 12. The length of the CDR3 is 16 residues. Germline CDR1 reads LGHNA; CDR2 reads YNFKEQ. In nucleotides, the CDR3 is TGTGCCAGCAGCCGCGGCGGGGGGGCGGTTTCCTATGAGCAGTTCTTC. Protein: CASSRGGGAVSYEQFF.

This clonotype was seen a handful of times. This rearrangement joins TRBV10-3 to TRBJ2-1; TRBD2 aligns across 7 bases. Germline V gene data show CDR1 as ENHRY and CDR2 as SYGVKD. V trimming: 0 bases; J trimming: 3 bases; junction bases outside the gene matches: 14. The CDR3 is made up of 19 amino acids. The DNA of the CDR3 is TGTGCCATCAGTGAGTCCGAGTGGAGGGAGGGGTACAGCTACAATGAGCAGTTCTTC. It yields the protein CAISESEWREGYSYNEQFF.

The CDR3: CSARPGTSGDTQYF. DNA of the CDR3: TGCAGTGCTAGACCCGGGACCTCAGGGGATACGCAGTATTTT. V and J are TRBV20-1 and TRBJ2-3; D might be TRBD1 or TRBD2, each matching 5 bases. The germline V gene has CDR1 DFQATT and CDR2 SNEGSKA (reference sequence). The CDR3 extends over 14 amino acids. V was cut by 2 bases and J by 6 bases, with 15 bases left in between.

In its sample, this clonotype was seen once. This chain uses TRBV6-1 with TRBJ2-1, with TRBD2 identical over 7 bases. The CDR3 covers 15 residues. CDR1 is MNHNS, CDR2 SASEGT, per germline. V was clipped by 0 bases and J by 4 bases; unmatched bases: 3. The CDR3 coding sequence is TGTGCCAGCAGTGAAGCGCCGGGGGGTTACAATGAGCAGTTCTTC. Translating it yields CASSEAPGGYNEQFF.

This clonotype was observed a few times. CDR3 sequence: CASSFRASGAYRSYNEQFF. CDR3 DNA sequence: TGTGCCAGCAGCTTCCGGGCTAGCGGTGCTTACCGATCCTACAATGAGCAGTTCTTC. The rearrangement links TRBV13 to TRBJ2-1; 7 nucleotides line up with TRBD2. The CDR3 spans 19 residues. In germline, CDR1 is PRHDT, CDR2 FYEKMQ (reference sequence). With V trimmed by 3 bases and J by 1 base, 15 bases remained unmatched. Using reference TRBV13 and TRBJ2-1 for the parts outside the CDR3, the full variable domain is AAGVIQSPRHLIKEKRETATLKCYPIPRHDTVYWYQQGPGQDPQFLISFYEKMQSDKGSIPDRFSAQQFSDYHSELNMSSLELGDSALYFCASSFRASGAYRSYNEQFFGPGTRLTVL.

The chain uses TRBV20-1 and TRBJ1-2; D is perhaps TRBD1 (5 bases). The CDR3 totals 13 residues. In germline, CDR1 is DFQATT, CDR2 SNEGSKA (reference sequence). The V end lost 5 bases, the J end lost 5 bases, and 15 bases lay between the germline ends. CDR3 protein: CSAVDRNIYGYTF. Here the CDR3 DNA reads TGCAGTGCTGTTGACAGAAACATTTATGGCTACACCTTC.

The CDR3 coding sequence is TGTGCCAGCAGCTTAGTTCAAACAGTGGGGACCTACGAGCAGTACTTC. Encoded protein: CASSLVQTVGTYEQYF. This chain joins TRBV7-8 and TRBJ2-7; D not resolved. Trimming took off 1 base at V and 2 bases at J, with 15 bases between the two ends. Germline CDR1 and CDR2: SGHVS and FQNEAQ. The CDR3 covers 16 residues.

This sequence joins TRBV7-3 and TRBJ2-2, with D possibly being TRBD1 or TRBD2 (6 bases each). This CDR3 contains 13 residues. Germline V gene sequence: CDR1 SGHTA, CDR2 FQGTGA. Deletions cut 4 bases from V and 7 bases from J, with 10 bases between. The CDR3: CASSYGGGGELFF. The CDR3 region has the DNA TGTGCCAGCAGCTACGGGGGCGGCGGGGAGCTGTTTTTT.

This clonotype was observed a few times. This sequence joins TRBV25-1 and TRBJ1-1, with 8 bases that match TRBD1. Per germline, CDR1 MGHDK and CDR2 SYGVNS. The V gene end was trimmed by 5 bases and the J gene end by 1 base; junction bases not matched to a gene: 9. This CDR3 is 16 amino acids long. The CDR3 protein is CASSSDRGSGNTEAFF. CDR3 sequence (DNA): TGTGCCAGCAGTTCAGACAGGGGCTCCGGGAACACTGAAGCTTTCTTT.